A selection of T cell receptor beta chains follows, all from one sample in a study of cytomegalovirus exposure and HLA in healthy donors. The protocol was immunoSEQ multiplex PCR, while the TCRdb copy is restricted to in-frame clones and leaves out a portion. The data hold 200,000 to 250,000 clones, with roughly 82% observed a single time. Sequencing was done on a sample of PBMCs. The receptors were gathered from a woman in her 40s in good health and CMV-seropositive. Both conserved end residues are part of each CDR3. Fields, in order: CDR3 DNA, CDR3 protein, D gene, J gene, V gene, clone size. D genes are given only for firm matches. Rows may omit the clone size; those that give it use once, few, many or a size class.

TGTGCCAGCAGCAGGGCCACTACTAGCGGGAGGGCAGATACGCAGTATTTT	CASSRATTSGRADTQYF	TRBD2	TRBJ2-3	TRBV11-3	NA
TGCACCAGCAGCCAACAGGGGGGACAGGGCCCGCAAGCTTTCTTT	CTSSQQGGQGPQAFF	NA	TRBJ1-1	TRBV1	NA
TGTGCCATTCTCTCGGGACTAGCGGGAGGAGAGCAGTTCTTC	CAILSGLAGGEQFF	TRBD2	TRBJ2-1	TRBV10-3	NA
TGCGCCAGCAGTGCGGGGTACAATGAGCAGTTCTTC	CASSAGYNEQFF	NA	TRBJ2-1	TRBV10-1	few
TGTGCCAGCAGCGCCGAGGGAGGGAGGGTGAACACTGAAGCTTTCTTT	CASSAEGGRVNTEAFF	NA	TRBJ1-1	TRBV9	NA
TGCGCCAGCAGCATCACAGGGGGAGGCACTGAAGCTTTCTTT	CASSITGGGTEAFF	TRBD1	TRBJ1-1	TRBV5-1	few
TGTGCCACCAGCAGCCCTCGCAGGGGGGCGAACACTGAAGCTTTCTTT	CATSSPRRGANTEAFF	TRBD1	TRBJ1-1	TRBV15	NA
TGTGCCAGCAGCACTGGGCCCTCAAGGGGGTACAATGAGCAGTTCTTC	CASSTGPSRGYNEQFF	NA	TRBJ2-1	TRBV6-6	once
TGTGCCAGCTCAATCCAGCAGGAATCGTCGATCTACACCTTC	CASSIQQESSIYTF	NA	TRBJ1-2	TRBV18	once
TGTGCCAGCGGTAGCGGGGGGCAAGAGACCCAGTACTTC	CASGSGGQETQYF	TRBD2	TRBJ2-5	TRBV6-5	NA
TGTGCCAGCAGCTTAATCTCGTACGAGCAGTACTTC	CASSLISYEQYF	NA	TRBJ2-7	TRBV7-8	NA
TGTGCCTGGAGTGTATTGACAGCATACCAAGAGACCCAGTACTTC	CAWSVLTAYQETQYF	NA	TRBJ2-5	TRBV30	NA
TGTGCCATCAGTGAGTCGGGCCCAGATACGCAGTATTTT	CAISESGPDTQYF	NA	TRBJ2-3	TRBV10-3	NA
TGTGCCAGCAGCATCGGGGGACAGGGGGTTGGAGGGCATGCAGATACGCAGTATTTT	CASSIGGQGVGGHADTQYF	TRBD1	TRBJ2-3	TRBV5-6	NA
TGTGCCAGCAGCTCCGGGGGGGGCTGGAATGAGCAGTTCTTC	CASSSGGGWNEQFF	TRBD2	TRBJ2-1	TRBV7-6	NA